This T cell receptor (beta chain) appears in the sequencing data of a study of T cell responses to AZD1222 COVID-19 vaccine. Profiling relied on immunoSEQ multiplex PCR, and the TCRdb table lists in-frame clones only, not all of them. The data contain roughly 110,000 clones, around 89% of them singletons. The trim removed 6 bases at V and 3 bases at J, leaving 5 bases unmatched. Germline V lookup: CDR1 SNHLY, CDR2 FYNNEI. The CDR3 runs 15 residues. Concerning this clone: What it binds is unknown.

Findings and caveats of the study: Once two AZD1222 doses were given, Spike-specific TCR breadth and depth went up. Vaccine-associated CD4 TCRs spanned spike, dominant at 160-218 and 743-854. Donors in the cohort were predominantly white British and more often female, and clonal diversity was possibly underestimated. Repertoires were collected only later (after the peak T cell response had occurred).

The chain joins TRBV2 to TRBJ2-2; TRBD2 aligns across 9 bases. The TCR comes from an adult in good health. The starting material was peripheral blood, obtained on day 0 of AZD1222 vaccination. In nucleotides, the CDR3 is TGTGCCAGCAGCCCGACTAGCGGATACACCGGGGAGCTGTTTTTT. Protein product: CASSPTSGYTGELFF.